This TCR beta chain was captured by sequencing in a study of a mutant IDH1 vaccine in newly diagnosed glioma (dated by TCRdb to about 2021). With regard to the full study: Patients were given eight vaccinations, in weeks 1, 3, 5, 7, 11, 15, 19 and 23, which matched visits V03 through V10. In the chemotherapy-containing groups, vaccination started alongside temozolomide cycles, whereas in patients who had radiotherapy alone it started 4-6 weeks after radiotherapy. Of the roughly 31 treated patients, approximately 62% were male and 37.5% were female, and the mean age was approximately 37 years. Before enrollment, patients had received standard therapy of radiotherapy alone, temozolomide alone, or radiochemotherapy with temozolomide; most received the combination. Peripheral blood samples were drawn at six visits, namely V03 (baseline), V05, V07, V10, V12 and V13. Longitudinal TCRB deep sequencing was performed for fewer than 30 treated patients wherever samples were available for exploratory analyses.

A remark on this clone: No antigen is known for it. The record has no base qualities; no much larger clone is one base away.

The time point label, read with the paper, signifies: week 11, during vaccination. Every vaccine dose consisted of 300 ug of a 20-mer mutant IDH1 peptide in Montanide, administered subcutaneously together with topical imiquimod. Newly diagnosed WHO grade 3 or 4 IDH1-mutant astrocytomas showing loss of nuclear ATRX were present in the donors. The samples were drawn from NOA16, a multicentre, single-arm, open-label phase I trial in Germany that tested a mutant IDH1 peptide vaccine in humans for the first time. The DNeasy Blood and Tissue Kit was used to extract genomic DNA from EDTA blood for TCRB sequencing. The receptor library was made with the immunoSEQ multiplex PCR assay. The hsTCRB Kit was used according to the manufacturer's protocol to amplify rearranged TCR beta chain sequences. Sequencing of TCRB libraries was carried out on an Illumina MiSeq. For the original study's pipeline: The kit vendor's proprietary platform handled demultiplexing, trimming and gene mapping. In TCRdb, the immuneACCESS table is reduced to in-frame sequences with V and J assigned. These tables do not hold every clone; where another copy was compared, an unresolved V gene accounts for under half, and the others remain unexplained. V, J and clone size reflect that table, while D and trimming were determined from the DNA. This sample lists under 65,000 clones; over 70% were detected once. The top ten constitute approximately 6% of the sample.

The investigation overall reported the following: Changes in the top peripheral T cell clonotypes picked up by TCRB sequencing did not appear to be linked to pseudoprogression. Selection of PBMC samples for TCRB deep sequencing was based on availability. The authors noted that analyses of patient blood samples could not be reproduced because of sample limitations. Immune responses induced by the vaccine were seen in roughly 95% of patients across multiple MHC alleles.

From a lookup of the germline V gene (reference sequence), CDR1 and CDR2 are SEHNR and FQNEAQ. The CDR3, cysteine through phenylalanine, is 13 amino acids long. Only the CDR3 portion is preserved as DNA: 39 bases, with reading frame beginning at the first base. V ends up 5 bases short and J 9 bases short, with an unmatched junction base count of 5. The V and J segments used are TRBV7-9 and TRBJ2-2; TRBD1 lines up with 8 middle nucleotides. The TCR originated in a man aged 45-60 years with glioma. The sample in question was PBMCs, obtained from a glioma patient whose treatment included an IDH1 peptide vaccine. The bases read TGTGCCAGCAGCGCGGACAGGGTGCGGGAGCTGTTTTTT. Translated, it reads CASSADRVRELFF.